These T cell receptor beta chains were read from a single sample in a study of STAT5B mutations in CD4+ large granular lymphocyte leukemia. Sequencing was performed with immunoSEQ multiplex PCR; in TCRdb, only in-frame clones are kept and a portion is missing. Among 20,000 to 25,000 clones listed, about 78% were seen once. Sequenced: CD4+ T cells from blood buffy coats. These receptors all stem from a human donor in good health. Each CDR3 is given with its conserved first and last residue. A D gene is named only where the DNA matches it firmly. Part of the rows lack a size; the others show once, few, many or a class for expanded clones.

CASRGLTDTQYF,TGTGCCAGCAGGGGACTAACAGATACGCAGTATTTT,.,TRBJ2-3,TRBD2,TRBV28
CAWSRRTTNGYTF,TGTGCCTGGAGTCGGCGGACTACTAATGGCTACACCTTC,.,TRBJ1-2,.,TRBV30
CASSPDGAGTNSPLHF,TGTGCCAGCTCACCAGATGGGGCAGGGACGAATTCACCCCTCCACTTT,.,TRBJ1-6,.,TRBV18
CASSVTANTEAFF,TGCGCCAGCAGTGTTACCGCAAACACTGAAGCTTTCTTT,.,TRBJ1-1,.,TRBV5-1
CASSVSVNEQYF,TGTGCCAGCAGTGTATCCGTAAACGAGCAGTACTTC,.,TRBJ2-7,.,TRBV2
CASSQTGVVSKLFF,TGTGCCAGCAGCCAGACAGGGGTAGTGTCAAAACTGTTTTTT,.,TRBJ1-4,TRBD1,TRBV5-6
CASSPPGTGATNEKLFF,TGTGCCAGCTCACCCCCCGGGACAGGGGCAACTAATGAAAAACTGTTTTTT,.,TRBJ1-4,TRBD1,TRBV18
CASNVHTRNQPQHF,TGTGCCAGCAATGTACACACCCGCAATCAGCCCCAGCATTTT,.,TRBJ1-5,.,TRBV6-1
CASSLTGEKLFF,TGTGCCAGCAGCTTGACAGGGGAAAAACTGTTTTTT,.,TRBJ1-4,TRBD1,TRBV11-3
CASSRQASYEQYF,TGTGCCAGCAGTCGGCAAGCCTCCTACGAGCAGTACTTC,.,TRBJ2-7,.,TRBV2
CASSLNRQGQYF,TGTGCCAGCAGCTTGAATCGACAGGGGCAGTACTTC,.,TRBJ2-7,TRBD1,TRBV5-6
CSAGGSYEQYF,TGCAGCGCAGGGGGGTCCTACGAGCAGTACTTC,.,TRBJ2-7,.,TRBV20-1
CASSLWAGGLSWAGELFF,TGTGCCAGCAGTTTATGGGCCGGGGGTCTCTCTTGGGCCGGGGAGCTGTTTTTT,.,TRBJ2-2,.,TRBV28
CASNRGGETQYF,TGTGCCAGCAATCGGGGGGGAGAGACCCAGTACTTC,.,TRBJ2-5,TRBD2,TRBV6-5
CASSDNSQRSPLHF,TGTGCCAGCAGTGATAACAGCCAGCGATCACCCCTCCACTTT,.,TRBJ1-6,.,TRBV6-1
CSADRSGMNTEAFF,TGCAGCGCAGACAGGTCGGGAATGAACACTGAAGCTTTCTTT,.,TRBJ1-1,.,TRBV29-1
CASRATGGIGETQYF,TGTGCCAGCAGGGCAACGGGGGGAATCGGAGAGACCCAGTACTTC,.,TRBJ2-5,TRBD2,TRBV6-5
CASSTPSQVVATGELFF,TGTGCCAGCAGCACGCCAAGCCAGGTTGTGGCCACCGGGGAGCTGTTTTTT,.,TRBJ2-2,.,TRBV13
CASSFSSGGSTRHNEQFF,TGTGCCAGCAGTTTCTCATCAGGGGGATCGACCCGCCACAATGAGCAGTTCTTC,.,TRBJ2-1,TRBD1,TRBV13
CASSQPSTPLLHF,TGTGCCAGCAGCCAACCCTCGACCCCCCTCCTCCACTTT,.,TRBJ1-6,.,TRBV11-3
CASSVVPSSNYGYTF,TGTGCCAGCAGCGTAGTACCCTCCTCTAACTATGGCTACACCTTC,once,TRBJ1-2,.,TRBV9
CASSLGGGTSWGGDNEQFF,TGTGCCAGCAGCTTAGGAGGGGGGACTAGCTGGGGGGGAGACAATGAGCAGTTCTTC,.,TRBJ2-1,TRBD2,TRBV11-2
CASSTGARTEAFF,TGTGCCAGCAGCACCGGGGCTAGGACTGAAGCTTTCTTT,.,TRBJ1-1,.,TRBV28
CASGTFLYEQYF,TGTGCCAGCGGGACTTTCCTCTACGAGCAGTACTTC,few,TRBJ2-7,.,TRBV2
CASSVASLGGYMDTEAFF,TGTGCCAGCAGCGTAGCTTCCCTCGGGGGGTACATGGACACTGAAGCTTTCTTT,few,TRBJ1-1,.,TRBV9
CASSSFSGGDEQFF,TGTGCCAGCAGCTCCTTTAGCGGGGGGGATGAGCAGTTCTTC,.,TRBJ2-1,TRBD2,TRBV7-2
CATQEGYYGYTF,TGTGCCACCCAAGAGGGCTACTATGGCTACACCTTC,.,TRBJ1-2,.,TRBV6-1
CASSRTDTNYGYTF,TGTGCCAGCAGCCGGACAGACACTAACTATGGCTACACCTTC,.,TRBJ1-2,.,TRBV7-8
CASNPKGRSSGPYGYTF,TGTGCCAGCAACCCAAAGGGACGGTCCTCTGGGCCCTATGGCTACACCTTC,.,TRBJ1-2,.,TRBV5-6